This passage covers 22 T cell receptor beta chains from one sample sequenced in a study of T cell repertoires in cytomegalovirus infection. MiXCR was run by TCRdb on the reads, yielding one entry per CDR3 protein. The sample records fewer than 200,000 distinct CDR3 sequences, roughly a fifth being singletons. Sequenced input: PBMCs. The receptors derive from a human donor in good health (CMV status not recorded). Some clones in this sample may be carry-over from other donors' samples.

The genes are TRBV7-2 and TRBJ2-1; TRBD1 agrees at 7 bases. The CDR3 has 17 amino acids. Germline-derived CDR1 and CDR2 are SGHTA and FQGNSA. V lost 1 base to trimming and J lost 5 bases; unmatched junction nucleotides: 11. In DNA, the CDR3 is TGTGCCAGCAGCTTAGGGGACAGTTCGATTTTGGACAATGAGCAGTTCTTC. Its protein product is CASSLGDSSILDNEQFF.

This clonotype occurred many times. The chain carries TRBV7-8 and TRBJ1-3; no definite D call. The CDR3 is made up of 16 amino acids. Germline V gene data show CDR1 as SGHVS and CDR2 as FQNEAQ. The V end was cut by 5 bases, the J end by 0 bases, with 14 bases between. Here the CDR3 reads CASSRLPLSSGNTIYF. The CDR3 DNA reads TGTGCCAGCAGCCGGTTACCCCTCTCCTCTGGAAACACCATATATTTT.

This chain links TRBV5-3 with TRBJ2-1; 8 nucleotides match TRBD1. TRBV5-3 is noted as an ORF with a role that remains uncertain. The ends lost 8 bases at V and 9 bases at J; junction bases unmatched: 10. The CDR3 is 13 residues long. CDR3 nucleotides: TGTGCCAGCAGCGTGGACAGGGTCCGTGAGCAGTTCTTC. This gives the protein CASSVDRVREQFF.

This chain connects TRBV7-9 to TRBJ1-4; the match to TRBD1 covers 9 bases. CDR3 size: 15 residues. Germline-derived CDR1 and CDR2 are SEHNR and FQNEAQ (reference sequence). The V segment lost 6 bases and the J segment 7 bases; nucleotides outside the gene matches: 9. In nucleotides, the CDR3 is TGTGCCAGCAGTCCGGGACAGGGCTGGAGTGAAAAACTGTTTTTT. Protein: CASSPGQGWSEKLFF.

This clonotype was observed at least ten times. The chain combines TRBV15 with TRBJ2-7; 8 bases line up with TRBD2. The CDR3 totals 16 residues. Germline loops: CDR1 LNHNV, CDR2 YYDKDF (reference sequence). V dropped 1 base and J dropped 5; count of bases not matched to a gene: 10. The CDR3 region is CATSRGSPGGPDEQYF. CDR3 in DNA: TGTGCCACCAGCAGAGGAAGCCCGGGAGGGCCTGACGAGCAGTACTTC.

This clonotype was recorded many times. V is TRBV28 and J is TRBJ2-4, with TRBD2 identical over 9 bases. Germline V gene sequence: CDR1 MDHEN, CDR2 SYDVKM. Trimming cost V 6 bases and J 0 bases; bases outside gene matches: 6. The CDR3 is made up of 16 amino acids. This chain's CDR3 is CASSTRLAEAKNIQYF. In nucleotides, the CDR3 is TGTGCCAGCAGCACCAGACTAGCGGAAGCCAAAAACATTCAGTACTTC.

This clonotype was observed a handful of times. V usage is TRBV7-2 and J usage is TRBJ2-7; D is undetermined. Looked up from germline, CDR1 is SGHTA and CDR2 is FQGNSA. Trimming took off 5 bases at V and 0 bases at J, with 8 bases between the two ends. The CDR3 length is 13 residues. The CDR3 protein is CASSTPTSYEQYF. The DNA of the CDR3 is TGTGCCAGCAGCACTCCCACCTCCTACGAGCAGTACTTC.

This clonotype was observed a single time. The rearrangement links TRBV2 to TRBJ1-1; TRBD1 matches at 9 bases. The V segment lost 7 bases and the J segment 2 bases; nucleotides outside the gene matches: 8. The CDR3 is made up of 15 amino acids. The germline gives CDR1 SNHLY, CDR2 FYNNEI. The CDR3 nucleotides are TGTGCCAGCATTCTGGACAGGGGAGGAAACACTGAAGCTTTCTTT. Protein sequence: CASILDRGGNTEAFF.

This chain connects TRBV24-1 to TRBJ2-3; 8 nucleotides match TRBD2. Trimming took 0 bases from V and 7 from J; bases not matched to a gene: 11. Germline loops: CDR1 KGHDR, CDR2 SFDVKD. The CDR3 extends over 17 amino acids. CDR3 nucleotides: TGTGCCACCAGTGATTTGCGGACAGCGGGAGACAAGAATACGCAGTATTTT. This gives the protein CATSDLRTAGDKNTQYF.

Comments on this clonotype: Possible read error: a much larger clone is one base away. This chain uses TRBV7-2 with TRBJ1-1; no firm D call. The CDR3 extends over 13 amino acids. Germline lookup yields CDR1 SGHTA and CDR2 FQGNSA. The ends were cut back, 2 bases at V and 9 bases at J, with 13 bases in the middle. The CDR3 DNA follows: TGTGCCAGCAGCTTAAAACCCGATAGCCAAGCTTTCTTT. Its protein is CASSLKPDSQAFF.

This clonotype showed up many times. The J gene is TRBJ2-4, the V gene TRBV11-1, with 10 bases lining up with TRBD1. The CDR3 contains 17 residues. Germline V gene sequence: CDR1 SGHAT, CDR2 FQDESV (reference sequence). The V segment lost 5 bases and the J segment 10 bases; nucleotides outside the gene matches: 17. CDR3 coding DNA: TGTGCCAGCAGCCACGAATACACCCGGGACAGGGGCCCAATTCAGTACTTC. Protein product: CASSHEYTRDRGPIQYF.

This clonotype was seen a few times. The chain uses TRBV28 and TRBJ2-1; the D gene is possibly TRBD1 (5 bases). V was cut by 9 bases and J by 2 bases, with 8 bases left in between. CDR3 length equals 12 residues. Germline CDR1 and CDR2: MDHEN and SYDVKM. As DNA, the CDR3 is TGTGCCAGTACGACAGCCTACAATGAGCAGTTCTTC. Translating it yields CASTTAYNEQFF.

The V and J genes are TRBV14 and TRBJ1-2; D is ambiguous. The germline V gene encodes CDR1 SGHDN and CDR2 FVKESK. Trimming took 0 bases from V and 7 from J, leaving 12 bases between them. The CDR3 has 14 amino acids. CDR3 nucleotide sequence: TGTGCCAGCAGCCAAGATCTGGGGTTTGCTGGCTACACCTTC. Protein: CASSQDLGFAGYTF.

Only a few counts were recorded for this clonotype. This chain uses TRBV20-1 with TRBJ1-1, with D tentatively TRBD1 (5 bases). Germline V gene data show CDR1 as DFQATT and CDR2 as SNEGSKA (reference sequence). V lost 3 bases and J 5 bases, leaving 13 bases between the germline ends. The CDR3 contains 13 residues. CDR3 nucleotides: TGCAGTGCTAGTCAGGTCGAGGGGACTGAAGCTTTCTTT. Residues: CSASQVEGTEAFF.

The chain carries TRBV10-3 and TRBJ2-3; D is uncertain. V gave up 2 bases and J gave up 10 bases, with 7 bases separating them. The CDR3 covers 11 residues. Germline V CDR1 and CDR2: ENHRY, SYGVKD. CDR3 protein: CAISEDRAQYF. The CDR3 nucleotides read TGTGCCATCAGTGAGGACCGGGCGCAGTATTTT.

This rearrangement joins TRBV29-1 to TRBJ1-2; 8 nucleotides match TRBD1. V dropped 6 bases and J dropped 4; count of bases not matched to a gene: 10. This CDR3 comprises 14 residues. Germline lookup yields CDR1 SQVTM and CDR2 ANQGSEA. The CDR3, as DNA: TGCAGCGTCCAGGGCAGGGGGCGGGCCTATGGCTACACCTTC. It codes for CSVQGRGRAYGYTF.

This clonotype was seen many times. The rearrangement joins TRBV12-3 or TRBV12-4 to TRBJ2-2, with 11 positions matching TRBD1. The V segment lost 4 bases and the J segment 6 bases; nucleotides outside the gene matches: 7. CDR3 size: 16 residues. CDR3 loop: CASSSGQGALSGELFF. The DNA of the CDR3 is TGTGCCAGCAGTTCCGGACAGGGGGCGTTGTCCGGGGAGCTGTTTTTT.

This clonotype was seen more than once but under ten times. The genes are TRBV7-9 and TRBJ2-1; 7 bases line up with TRBD2. CDR3 length: 18 amino acids. The germline V gene encodes CDR1 SEHNR and CDR2 FQNEAQ (reference sequence). The J segment lost 0 bases and the V segment lost 3 bases, leaving 11 bases of the junction unmatched. The CDR3 sequence is CASSLGGGPESSYNEQFF. DNA of the CDR3: TGTGCCAGCAGCTTGGGGGGGGGACCCGAGAGCTCCTACAATGAGCAGTTCTTC.

This clonotype has only a few counts. The V and J genes are TRBV27 and TRBJ1-2, with 9 bases fitting TRBD1. V gave up 5 bases and J gave up 5 bases; unmatched junction bases: 3. Germline-derived CDR1 and CDR2 are MNHEY and SMNVEV (reference sequence). The CDR3 consists of 13 residues. CDR3 loop: CASSGDREYGYTF. The CDR3 nucleotides read TGTGCCAGCAGTGGGGACAGGGAATATGGCTACACCTTC.

Only a few counts were recorded for this clonotype. The chain recombines TRBV20-1 with TRBJ2-7; D is unresolved. The V and J ends lost 5 bases and 4 bases respectively, with 21 bases between them. CDR1 and CDR2 (germline): DFQATT, SNEGSKA (reference sequence). This CDR3 is built from 15 residues. The CDR3 loop reads CSAWSTNLRRYEQYF. CDR3 sequence (DNA): TGCAGTGCTTGGAGCACGAACCTACGAAGATACGAGCAGTACTTC.

The chain is built from TRBV7-3 and TRBJ2-1, with D perhaps TRBD1 (6 bases). The CDR3 totals 14 residues. Germline CDR1 is SGHTA and CDR2 is FQGTGA. With 5 bases removed from V and 5 bases from J, the gap between germline ends came to 13 bases. The CDR3 region is CASSPRGTHNEQFF. The CDR3 region has the DNA TGTGCCAGCAGCCCTAGGGGGACACACAATGAGCAGTTCTTC.

The V and J genes are TRBV28 and TRBJ2-7; D perhaps matches TRBD2 (6 bases). With 2 bases removed from V and 3 bases from J, the gap between germline ends came to 11 bases. The CDR3 length is 14 residues. Germline V gene sequence: CDR1 MDHEN, CDR2 SYDVKM. The CDR3 DNA follows: TGTGCCAGCAGTTTAGGGGGGAATTTCTACGAGCAGTACTTC. Translating gives CASSLGGNFYEQYF.